The 25 T cell receptor beta chains given below trace back to one sample, sequenced in a study of cytomegalovirus exposure and HLA in healthy donors. It was with 60 Vbeta and 13 Jbeta primers that the PCR ran. This table comes from immunoSEQ multiplex PCR, and its TCRdb copy is limited to in-frame clones, with some not included. In the table there are about 130,000 clones, around 80% of which are singletons. Sequencing was carried out using PBMCs. These receptors were taken from a female donor in good health and CMV-seronegative.

The chain recombines TRBV19 with TRBJ2-2, with a tentative D call TRBD2 (6 bases). V was trimmed by 7 bases and J by 4 bases, leaving 19 bases between them. The CDR3 is made up of 16 amino acids. CDR1 LNHDA and CDR2 SQIVND come from the germline V gene (reference sequence). The CDR3 DNA reads as TGTGCCAGTAACCCTAGACACACCGGGGGCACCGGGGAGCTGTTTTTT. It specifies CASNPRHTGGTGELFF.

This clone came up a few times. V usage is TRBV28 and J usage is TRBJ1-2; 11 nucleotides align to TRBD1. CDR1 and CDR2 (germline): MDHEN, SYDVKM. There are 14 residues in the CDR3. J was trimmed by 4 bases and V by 10 bases; bases with no gene match: 8. CDR3 nucleotides: TGTGCCATACTCCGGACAGGGGGCTTCTATGGCTACACCTTC. It is translated as CAILRTGGFYGYTF.

V gene TRBV4-2 combines with J gene TRBJ2-3; 9 bases align to TRBD2. The germline V gene encodes CDR1 LGHNA and CDR2 YNFKEQ. CDR3 size: 16 residues. Trimming took 0 bases from V and 4 from J; bases not matched to a gene: 5. CDR3 amino acids: CASSQETAGGSDTQYF. The CDR3, as DNA: TGTGCCAGCAGCCAAGAAACAGCGGGGGGCTCAGATACGCAGTATTTT.

V and J are TRBV7-8 and TRBJ1-5; 7 nucleotides align to TRBD1. The V segment lost 2 bases and the J segment 5 bases; nucleotides outside the gene matches: 6. Per germline, CDR1 SGHVS and CDR2 FQNEAQ. The CDR3 extends over 15 amino acids. This chain's CDR3 is CASSLNWQGDQPQHF. CDR3 DNA sequence: TGTGCCAGCAGCTTAAATTGGCAGGGGGATCAGCCCCAGCATTTT.

Concerning this clone: Relative to the germline gene, one junction end is altered; a read error may explain this. CDR3 in amino acids: CAWSVLLTGANGLTF. The CDR3 DNA reads TGTGCCTGGAGTGTACTCTTAACTGGGGCCAACGGCCTGACTTTC. The chain links TRBV30 to TRBJ2-6, with a weak D call TRBD1 (5 bases). Germline V CDR1 and CDR2: GTSNPN, SVGIG (reference sequence). The CDR3 consists of 15 residues.

The genes are TRBV11-1 and TRBJ2-7; D is ambiguous. The CDR3 sequence is 14 residues long. CDR1 is SGHAT, CDR2 FQDESV, per germline (reference sequence). The V end lost 2 bases, the J end lost 2 bases, and 10 bases lay between the germline ends. The chain's CDR3 is CASSLRAEPYEQYF. The CDR3 nucleotides are TGTGCCAGCAGCTTACGCGCGGAACCCTACGAGCAGTACTTC.

The chain links TRBV1 to TRBJ1-6; the table's D gene call, TRBD1, was not cross checked with the DNA. TRBV1 has pseudogene status. CDR3 length: 15 amino acids. For the CDR3, the DNA is TGCACCCCGACAGGGGAATGGCCTTTGGATTCACCCCTCCACTTT. Translation gives CTPTGEWPLDSPLHF.

This clone was recorded once. The chain combines TRBV2 with TRBJ2-2; unclear D gene. Trimming stripped 6 bases from V and 5 bases from J, with 7 bases between. CDR1 and CDR2 (germline): SNHLY, FYNNEI. CDR3 length: 12 residues. CDR3 in amino acids: CASRYRTGELFF. CDR3 DNA sequence: TGTGCCAGCAGGTACAGAACCGGGGAGCTGTTTTTT. Using reference TRBV2 and TRBJ2-2 for the parts outside the CDR3, the full variable domain is EPEVTQTPSHQVTQMGQEVILRCVPISNHLYFYWYRQILGQKVEFLVSFYNNEISEKSEIFDDQFSVERPDGSNFTLKIRSTKLEDSAMYFCASRYRTGELFFGEGSRLTVL.

This sequence joins TRBV6-5 and TRBJ1-4; D not resolved. This CDR3 region has 15 residues. V shed 9 bases and J shed 6 bases, with 20 bases lying between them. From germline, CDR1 is MNHEY and CDR2 SVGAGI. In DNA form, the CDR3 reads TGTGCCAGTCGGGGAGGGAGAGCTCATTATGAAAAACTGTTTTTT. This translates into CASRGGRAHYEKLFF.

The rearrangement links TRBV11-2 to TRBJ1-3; D is unresolved. V shed 4 bases and J shed 2 bases, with 6 bases lying between them. Germline CDR1 and CDR2: SGHAT and FQNNGV. The CDR3 consists of 13 residues. The DNA for the CDR3 is TGTGCCAGCAGCTCCCTAACTGGAAACACCATATATTTT. This sequence encodes CASSSLTGNTIYF.

The gene calls are TRBV7-3 and TRBJ2-1; 7 bases are a match to TRBD2. The germline gives CDR1 SGHTA, CDR2 FQGTGA. V lost 5 bases, J lost 9 bases, and 10 bases stayed unmatched. CDR3 size: 14 residues. CDR3 sequence reads: CASSPSGKLGEQFF. CDR3 in DNA: TGTGCCAGCAGCCCAAGCGGGAAATTGGGTGAGCAGTTCTTC.

The chain carries TRBV7-9 and TRBJ2-3, with 10 nucleotides matching TRBD1. This CDR3 is 18 amino acids long. Looked up from germline, CDR1 is SEHNR and CDR2 is FQNEAQ (reference sequence). With 4 bases clipped from V and 4 bases from J, the junction kept 14 bases outside the gene matches. The CDR3: CASSSWSMGQGPADTQYF. DNA for the CDR3: TGTGCCAGCAGCTCTTGGTCAATGGGACAGGGGCCGGCAGATACGCAGTATTTT.

This clone has a handful of counts. The V gene is TRBV4-1, the J gene TRBJ2-5; 9 nucleotides agree with TRBD1. The J call may be incorrect, as the DNA end agrees better with TRBJ2-7. The CDR3 loop spans 15 amino acids. Germline V gene lookup returns CDR1 MGHRA and CDR2 YSYEKL. CDR3 region: CASSHPGQGEYEQYF. The CDR3 DNA is TGCGCCAGCAGCCACCCGGGACAGGGAGAATACGAGCAGTACTTC.

This clone was observed once. This chain links TRBV6-4 with TRBJ1-2; 9 bases fit TRBD1. The junction had 12 bases not matched to a gene; V was cut back by 7 bases and J by 6 bases. This CDR3 region has 15 residues. The V gene's germline CDR1 is MRHNA and CDR2 SNTAGT. The CDR3 region has the DNA TGTGCCAGCACCACCGGGGGACAGGGAAAGAATGGCTACACCTTC. This sequence encodes CASTTGGQGKNGYTF.

The genes are TRBV7-8 and TRBJ2-1; TRBD2 aligns across 13 bases. The CDR3 is made up of 20 amino acids. Trimming at V came to 0 bases and at J to 9 bases, leaving 17 bases not matched to a gene. Germline lookup yields CDR1 SGHVS and CDR2 FQNEAQ. CDR3 residues: CASSLASRFTSGRAGGEQFF. The CDR3 nucleotides read TGTGCCAGCAGCTTAGCCTCCAGGTTCACTAGCGGGAGGGCCGGTGGTGAGCAGTTCTTC.

The genes are TRBV27 and TRBJ2-7, with 7 bases aligning to TRBD1. The germline V gene encodes CDR1 MNHEY and CDR2 SMNVEV (reference sequence). J lost 5 bases, V lost 2 bases, and 6 bases had no gene match. This CDR3 comprises 14 residues. CDR3 region: CASSLDRAVDEQYF. DNA for the CDR3: TGTGCCAGCAGTTTAGACAGGGCCGTCGACGAGCAGTACTTC.

This clone was seen a single time. The V gene is TRBV28, the J gene TRBJ2-7; D gene unclear. The V gene's germline CDR1 is MDHEN and CDR2 SYDVKM. The CDR3 contains 11 residues. V was pared by 7 bases and J by 7 bases, with 11 bases between. Here the CDR3 reads CASKSWWEQYF. CDR3 nucleotides: TGTGCCAGCAAGAGTTGGTGGGAGCAGTACTTC.

This clone was detected only a few times. The chain recombines TRBV30 with TRBJ1-2; a weak D match, TRBD1 (6 bases). Trimming removed 4 bases from V and 4 bases from J, with 19 bases in between. CDR3 length: 15 residues. Germline values: CDR1 GTSNPN, CDR2 SVGIG (reference sequence). CDR3 bases: TGTGCCTGGACGTGGGGGGGGGCGCAGGGCTATGGCTACACCTTC. Translating it yields CAWTWGGAQGYGYTF.

This sequence joins TRBV2 and TRBJ1-6, with unresolved D. Trimming took off 0 bases at V and 9 bases at J, with 9 bases between the two ends. Germline CDR1 reads SNHLY; CDR2 reads FYNNEI. The CDR3 length is 14 residues. DNA of the CDR3: TGTGCCAGCAGTGAAGCGCTTCGGGGTTCACCCCTCCACTTT. Its translation is CASSEALRGSPLHF.

This chain joins TRBV28 and TRBJ2-5, with TRBD2 identical over 7 bases. The ends lost 7 bases at V and 3 bases at J; junction bases unmatched: 5. The CDR3 has 13 residues. Germline-derived CDR1 and CDR2 are MDHEN and SYDVKM. In DNA form, the CDR3 reads TGTGCCAGCATATCGGCGGGGGAAGAGACCCAGTACTTC. Protein product: CASISAGEETQYF.

The V and J genes are TRBV7-9 and TRBJ2-6; 7 nucleotides align to TRBD2. There are 15 residues in the CDR3. CDR1 and CDR2 (germline): SEHNR, FQNEAQ (reference sequence). V was pared by 0 bases and J by 4 bases, with 0 bases of the junction left unmatched. Here the CDR3 reads CASSLAGGGANVLTF. The CDR3 bases are TGTGCCAGCAGCTTAGCGGGAGGGGGGGCCAACGTCCTGACTTTC.

This chain joins TRBV14 and TRBJ2-7, with 7 bases fitting TRBD1. This CDR3 comprises 13 residues. V gave up 4 bases and J gave up 3 bases; unmatched junction bases: 3. Germline lookup yields CDR1 SGHDN and CDR2 FVKESK. This CDR3 reads CASSPDRDYEQYF. The CDR3 DNA follows: TGTGCCAGCAGCCCTGACAGGGACTACGAGCAGTACTTC.

This clone is a singleton in its sample. The chain is built from TRBV10-3 and TRBJ2-1; 11 bases agree with TRBD1. CDR3 length: 15 residues. V lost 8 bases and J lost 1; bases outside the gene matches: 4. Germline CDR1 ENHRY, CDR2 SYGVKD. CDR3 in amino acids: CAIRDRGNSYNEQFF. The CDR3 coding sequence is TGTGCCATCCGGGACAGGGGGAATTCCTACAATGAGCAGTTCTTC.

This sequence joins TRBV19 and TRBJ2-1; 14 bases align to TRBD2. The CDR3 runs to 15 residues. CDR1 and CDR2 from the germline V gene are LNHDA and SQIVND (reference sequence). The V and J ends lost 5 bases and 8 bases, in that order; junction bases with no gene match: 5. The CDR3 here is CASSRGTSGSYEQFF. As DNA, the CDR3 is TGTGCCAGTAGTCGGGGGACTAGCGGGAGCTATGAGCAGTTCTTC.

The V gene is TRBV23-1, the J gene TRBJ1-1; D gene ambiguous. TRBV23-1 is an ORF; its function is uncertain. The CDR3 contains 11 residues. V was pared by 5 bases and J by 4 bases, with 5 bases between. The CDR3 nucleotides are TGCGCCAGCAGTAGCGGCACTGAAGCTTTCTTT. It yields the protein CASSSGTEAFF.